The next 25 T cell receptor beta chains were all read from a single sample in a study of CD4+ T cells in melanoma (dated by TCRdb to between 2022 and 2023). Receptor libraries were prepared by the immunoSEQ multiplex PCR assay. TCRdb mirrors the immuneACCESS table, restricted to in-frame sequences. Some clones are absent from its copies; in checked studies, under half trace to an unresolved V gene, and the reason for the others is unknown. The sample table lists 50,000 to 60,000 clones, approximately 74% of them with a count of one. Jointly, the top ten make up 4.5% to 6% of the sample. The specimen sequenced was tumor tissue. The receptors come from a human donor with melanoma.

The chain links TRBV6-6 to TRBJ1-3; possible D gene TRBD1, 6 bases. The CDR3 has 12 residues. Trimming stripped 5 bases from V and 7 bases from J, with 9 bases between. Germline V gene data show CDR1 as MNHNY and CDR2 as SVGAGI (reference sequence). As DNA, the CDR3 is TGTGCCAGCAGTGGGGGGCGGAACACCATATATTTT. It specifies CASSGGRNTIYF.

This clone appeared many times. This sequence joins TRBV6-5 and TRBJ1-1; 7 nucleotides match TRBD1. The CDR3 is 14 residues long. Trimming at V came to 5 bases and at J to 1 base, leaving 4 bases not matched to a gene. Germline loops: CDR1 MNHEY, CDR2 SVGAGI. In DNA, the CDR3 is TGTGCCAGCAGTAGGGACAGTAGGAACACTGAAGCTTTCTTT. This sequence encodes CASSRDSRNTEAFF.

The chain has TRBV4-1 and TRBJ2-5; the D gene is possibly TRBD1 (5 bases). Per germline, CDR1 MGHRA and CDR2 YSYEKL. CDR3 length: 14 residues. V lost 1 base, J lost 5 bases, and 11 bases lay in between. This CDR3 reads CASSQVPGWETQYF. CDR3 in DNA: TGCGCCAGCAGCCAAGTCCCAGGGTGGGAGACCCAGTACTTC.

The count of this clone is one. The chain has TRBV9 and TRBJ2-1; 8 positions agree with TRBD1. This CDR3 contains 15 residues. V was pared by 0 bases and J by 8 bases, with 7 bases of the junction left unmatched. Germline CDR1 SGDLS, CDR2 YYNGEE. The CDR3 region is CASSVGPGGNYEQFF. CDR3 DNA sequence: TGTGCCAGCAGCGTAGGGCCAGGGGGCAACTATGAGCAGTTCTTC.

The rearrangement uses TRBV19 and TRBJ2-3; tentative D call: TRBD1 (5 bases). The V gene lost 1 base and the J gene lost 4 bases, with 12 bases spanning the gap. Germline V lookup: CDR1 LNHDA, CDR2 SQIVND (reference sequence). The CDR3 has 15 residues. The CDR3 spells CASSIVGRAADTQYF. The CDR3 DNA is TGTGCCAGTAGTATAGTCGGCAGGGCTGCAGATACGCAGTATTTT.

This rearrangement joins TRBV5-6 to TRBJ1-5, with D maybe TRBD1 (5 bases). This CDR3 is built from 17 residues. Per germline, CDR1 SGHDT and CDR2 YYEEEE. Trimming stripped 6 bases from V and 6 bases from J, with 25 bases between. The CDR3 sequence: CASNRSGAGAGSQPQHF. As DNA, the CDR3 is TGTGCCAGCAACCGCTCTGGGGCGGGCGCAGGGTCTCAGCCCCAGCATTTT.

The chain joins TRBV6-6 to TRBJ1-5; D unclear. The CDR3 totals 15 residues. V was clipped by 2 bases and J by 0 bases, with 8 bases between them. Germline assignment: CDR1 MNHNY and CDR2 SVGAGI (reference sequence). The CDR3 loop reads CASSYGQISNQPQHF. CDR3 sequence (DNA): TGTGCCAGCAGTTACGGGCAAATTAGCAATCAGCCCCAGCATTTT.

The chain is built from TRBV5-1 and TRBJ2-5, with unresolved D. The CDR3 covers 10 residues. V lost 1 base and J 8 bases, leaving 3 bases between the germline ends. Germline-derived CDR1 and CDR2 are SGHRS and YFSETQ. CDR3 in amino acids: CASSLLTQYF. CDR3 coding DNA: TGCGCCAGCAGCTTGCTTACCCAGTACTTC.

The chain joins TRBV11-2 to TRBJ1-2; D not certain. The CDR3 contains 13 residues. Germline V gives CDR1 SGHAT, CDR2 FQNNGV. V was trimmed by 0 bases and J by 7 bases, leaving 9 bases between them. CDR3 nucleotides: TGTGCCAGCAGCTTAGAGAGGGTCGCTGGCTACACCTTC. It specifies CASSLERVAGYTF.

This clone was picked up a small number of times. This chain joins TRBV9 and TRBJ2-3, with D possibly called TRBD1 or TRBD2 (6 bases each). There are 13 residues in the CDR3. Germline V gene lookup returns CDR1 SGDLS and CDR2 YYNGEE. V was trimmed by 6 bases and J by 5 bases, leaving 13 bases between them. The CDR3 region has the DNA TGTGCCAGCACCCCCGGGGGCGGAGATACGCAGTATTTT. It is translated as CASTPGGGDTQYF.

J is TRBJ2-3 and V is TRBV5-6; D perhaps matches TRBD2 (7 bases). Trimming took off 8 bases at V and 4 bases at J, with 11 bases between the two ends. CDR1 is SGHDT and CDR2 is YYEEEE in the germline V gene. This CDR3 contains 12 residues. DNA for the CDR3: TGTGCCAGTCGAGGGGGGGCAGATACGCAGTATTTT. It specifies CASRGGADTQYF.

The CDR3: CASSVASGVWGDTQYF. The CDR3 DNA reads as TGTGCCAGCAGCGTCGCTAGCGGGGTATGGGGAGATACGCAGTATTTT. The chain uses TRBV9 and TRBJ2-3, with TRBD2 matching 9 bases. The CDR3 consists of 16 residues. Per germline, CDR1 SGDLS and CDR2 YYNGEE. With 2 bases clipped from V and 5 bases from J, the junction kept 9 bases outside the gene matches.

This clone was seen a handful of times. This sample includes further DNA sequences coding for the same CDR3. The chain has TRBV5-4 and TRBJ1-5; D unclear. V lost 0 bases, J lost 1 base, and 5 bases lay in between. The CDR3 has 14 amino acids. Germline CDR1 and CDR2: SGHNT and YYREEE (reference sequence). In DNA form, the CDR3 reads TGTGCCAGCAGCTTGGCCAGGAGCAATCAGCCCCAGCATTTT. Translating gives CASSLARSNQPQHF. The variable domain in full, with the rest retrieved from reference TRBV5-4 and TRBJ1-5, is ETGVTQSPTHLIKTRGQQVTLRCSSQSGHNTVSWYQQALGQGPQFIFQYYREEENGRGNFPPRFSGLQFPNYSSELNVNALELDDSALYLCASSLARSNQPQHFGDGTRLSIL.

The rearrangement joins TRBV18 to TRBJ1-1, with D possibly TRBD1 on 5 matching bases. Germline values: CDR1 KGHSH, CDR2 LQKENI. The length of the CDR3 is 14 residues. The V and J ends lost 2 bases and 4 bases respectively, with 11 bases between them. CDR3 DNA sequence: TGTGCCAGCTCACCAGGAGGGACGGGCACTGAAGCTTTCTTT. It translates to CASSPGGTGTEAFF.

This clone has just one count. The chain recombines TRBV10-3 with TRBJ2-7; possibly TRBD2 for D (6 bases). The CDR3 has 19 residues. CDR1 and CDR2 from the germline V gene are ENHRY and SYGVKD. Between the trimmed V and J ends, which lost 2 bases and 0 bases, there was a span of 23 bases. The CDR3 spells CAISEPGTQGKIYSYEQYF. DNA of the CDR3: TGTGCCATCAGTGAGCCGGGGACTCAGGGTAAAATTTACTCCTACGAGCAGTACTTC.

This chain links TRBV28 with TRBJ2-3; perhaps TRBD2 as D (6 bases). The ends were cut back, 6 bases at V and 3 bases at J, with 10 bases in the middle. The CDR3 is made up of 13 amino acids. Germline V gene sequence: CDR1 MDHEN, CDR2 SYDVKM. The CDR3 sequence is CASSSLATDTQYF. Here the CDR3 DNA reads TGTGCCAGCAGCTCACTAGCAACAGATACGCAGTATTTT.

The V gene is TRBV5-1, the J gene TRBJ2-1; no clear D. In germline, CDR1 is SGHRS, CDR2 YFSETQ. The CDR3 consists of 13 residues. The V end was cut by 7 bases, the J end by 6 bases, with 14 bases between. For the CDR3, the DNA is TGCGCCAGCTCCCCCCTGGTCGGCAATGAGCAGTTCTTC. It yields the protein CASSPLVGNEQFF.

The chain carries TRBV19 and TRBJ1-2, with TRBD1 matching 8 bases. J gave up 0 bases and V 2 bases, and 5 bases lay outside the gene matches. Germline-derived CDR1 and CDR2 are LNHDA and SQIVND (reference sequence). CDR3 length: 16 amino acids. Written as DNA, the CDR3 is TGTGCCAGTAGTATAAGTCAGGGGGCGGCTAACTATGGCTACACCTTC. It yields the protein CASSISQGAANYGYTF. The full variable domain, rest sourced from reference TRBV19 and TRBJ1-2, is DGGITQSPKYLFRKEGQNVTLSCEQNLNHDAMYWYRQDPGQGLRLIYYSQIVNDFQKGDIAEGYSVSREKKESFPLTVTSAQKNPTAFYLCASSISQGAANYGYTFGSGTRLTVV.

The J gene is TRBJ1-2, the V gene TRBV7-9; no clear D. V was shortened by 1 base and J by 6 bases, with 9 bases between the two germline ends. The germline CDR1 and CDR2 sequences are SEHNR and FQNEAQ (reference sequence). The CDR3 loop spans 13 amino acids. The CDR3 bases are TGTGCCAGCAGCTTAGTGGGCCAGGATGGCTACACCTTC. Translating gives CASSLVGQDGYTF.

This sequence joins TRBV6-5 and TRBJ1-1; D is ambiguous. Per the germline V gene, CDR1 is MNHEY and CDR2 is SVGAGI. The CDR3 is made up of 11 amino acids. The V gene lost 5 bases and the J gene lost 3 bases, with 4 bases spanning the gap. In DNA, the CDR3 is TGTGCCAGCAGTCTCCACACTGAAGCTTTCTTT. Translated: CASSLHTEAFF.

This chain uses TRBV7-2 with TRBJ2-7; D unclear. The CDR3 is 11 residues long. Germline lookup yields CDR1 SGHTA and CDR2 FQGNSA. The V gene lost 5 bases and the J gene lost 0 bases, with 2 bases spanning the gap. The CDR3 is CASSVSYEQYF. CDR3 bases: TGTGCCAGCAGCGTCTCCTACGAGCAGTACTTC.

V usage is TRBV5-1 and J usage is TRBJ1-1; 7 nucleotides line up with TRBD1. V shed 4 bases, J shed 6 bases, and the junction held 12 bases outside the gene matches. This CDR3 is built from 15 residues. CDR1 and CDR2 (germline): SGHRS, YFSETQ. The CDR3 coding sequence is TGCGCCAGCAGCAACGACAGGGTTGGATTTCCTGAAGCTTTCTTT. Translated: CASSNDRVGFPEAFF.

This clone was seen a few times. The chain uses TRBV30 and TRBJ1-1; D is unresolved. The CDR3 extends over 12 amino acids. The V end was cut by 3 bases, the J end by 1 base, with 6 bases between. Germline CDR1 and CDR2: GTSNPN and SVGIG (reference sequence). Written as DNA, the CDR3 is TGTGCCTGGAGACGGTCGAACACTGAAGCTTTCTTT. This translates into CAWRRSNTEAFF.

The gene calls are TRBV27 and TRBJ2-7; 7 nucleotides line up with TRBD1. V shed 5 bases, J shed 5 bases, and the junction held 3 bases outside the gene matches. This CDR3 is 12 amino acids long. Per germline, CDR1 MNHEY and CDR2 SMNVEV (reference sequence). The CDR3 sequence: CASSLTGNEQYF. As DNA, the CDR3 is TGTGCCAGCAGTCTGACAGGGAACGAGCAGTACTTC.

V usage is TRBV6-1 and J usage is TRBJ2-7; 10 nucleotides line up with TRBD1. This CDR3 has 15 residues. Trimming removed 1 base from V and 5 bases from J; junction bases left unmatched: 5. The germline gives CDR1 MNHNS, CDR2 SASEGT. CDR3 sequence: CASSEGGTGADEQYF. CDR3 bases: TGTGCCAGCAGTGAAGGAGGGACAGGGGCGGACGAGCAGTACTTC.